This TCR beta chain was sequenced for a study of CD8 T cells in ankylosing spondylitis. Study-wide results and limits: Roughly 8 highly homologous variants made up a TCR beta motif that seemed to typify ankylosing spondylitis blood.

Using its own MiXCR run on the 5' RACE reads, TCRdb lists one record per CDR3 protein. There are about 540,000 distinct CDR3 sequences in the sample; about 13% occur only once, and approximately 6.2% lies in the top ten. This clonotype was counted between two and nine times. Its cognate antigen is unknown. The material sequenced was blood, either unsorted or a sorted T cell fraction (not recorded which). The clonotype was recovered from a male donor with ankylosing spondylitis.

The CDR3 loop reads CASREMSGAAFF. The CDR3 bases are TGTGCCAGCAGGGAAATGTCGGGGGCTGCTTTCTTT. The rearrangement joins TRBV3-1 to TRBJ1-1, with a possible D match to TRBD1 (6 bases). The CDR3 length is 12 residues. Germline values: CDR1 LGHDT, CDR2 YNNKEL (reference sequence). V was pared by 6 bases and J by 11 bases, with 16 bases between. Together with reference TRBV3-1 and TRBJ1-1, the CDR3 gives the full variable domain: DTAVSQTPKYLVTQMGNDKSIKCEQNLGHDTMYWYKQDSKKFLKIMFSYNNKELIINETVPNRFSPKSPDKAHLNLHINSLELGDSAVYFCASREMSGAAFFGQGTRLTVV.